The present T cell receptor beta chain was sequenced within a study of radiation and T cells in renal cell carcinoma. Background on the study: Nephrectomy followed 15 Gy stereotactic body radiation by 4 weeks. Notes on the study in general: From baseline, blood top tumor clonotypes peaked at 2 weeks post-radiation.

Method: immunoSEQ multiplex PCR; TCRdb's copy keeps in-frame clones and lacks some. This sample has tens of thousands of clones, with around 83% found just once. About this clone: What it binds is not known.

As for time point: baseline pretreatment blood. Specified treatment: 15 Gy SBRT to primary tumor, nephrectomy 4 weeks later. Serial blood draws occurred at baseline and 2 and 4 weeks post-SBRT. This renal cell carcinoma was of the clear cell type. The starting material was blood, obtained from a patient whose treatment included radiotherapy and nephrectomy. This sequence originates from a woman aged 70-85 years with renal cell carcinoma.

This CDR3 is CASSLFPLPSTEAFF. The CDR3 region has the DNA TGTGCCAGCAGTTTATTCCCCCTCCCCTCCACTGAAGCTTTCTTT. The chain has TRBV27 and TRBJ1-1, with no clear D. Trimming removed 1 base from V and 4 bases from J, with 13 bases in between. Germline V CDR1 and CDR2: MNHEY, SMNVEV (reference sequence). The CDR3 consists of 15 residues.